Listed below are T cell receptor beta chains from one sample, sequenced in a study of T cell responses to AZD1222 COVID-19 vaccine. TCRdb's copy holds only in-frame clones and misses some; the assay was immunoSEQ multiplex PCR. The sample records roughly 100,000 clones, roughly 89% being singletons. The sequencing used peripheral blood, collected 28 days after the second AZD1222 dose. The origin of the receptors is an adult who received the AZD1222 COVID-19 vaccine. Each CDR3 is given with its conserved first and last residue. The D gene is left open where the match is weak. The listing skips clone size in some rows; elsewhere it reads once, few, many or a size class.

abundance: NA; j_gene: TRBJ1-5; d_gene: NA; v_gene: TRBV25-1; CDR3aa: CASRGVGNQPQHF; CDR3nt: TGTGCCAGCAGAGGGGTCGGCAATCAGCCCCAGCATTTT
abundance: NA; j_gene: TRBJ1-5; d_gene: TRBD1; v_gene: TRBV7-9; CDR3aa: CASSARDRGMEPQHF; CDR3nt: TGTGCCAGCAGCGCGCGGGACAGGGGTATGGAGCCCCAGCATTTT
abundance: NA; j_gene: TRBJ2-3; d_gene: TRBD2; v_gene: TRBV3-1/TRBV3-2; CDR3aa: CASSSRSMASGRQDTQYF; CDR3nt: TGTGCCAGCAGCTCCAGAAGCATGGCTAGCGGGAGACAAGATACGCAGTATTTT
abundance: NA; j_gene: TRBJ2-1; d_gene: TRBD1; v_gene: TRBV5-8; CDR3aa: CASSLETGGSDEQFF; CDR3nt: TGTGCCAGCAGCTTAGAGACAGGGGGGTCCGATGAGCAGTTCTTC
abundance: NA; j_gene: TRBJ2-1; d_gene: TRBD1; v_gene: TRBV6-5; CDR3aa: CASSYDRGSYNEQFF; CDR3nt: TGTGCCAGCAGTTACGACAGGGGTTCCTACAATGAGCAGTTCTTC
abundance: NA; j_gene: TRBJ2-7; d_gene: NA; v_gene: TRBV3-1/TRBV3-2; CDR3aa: CASSQTPYEQYF; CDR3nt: TGTGCCAGCAGCCAAACCCCCTACGAGCAGTACTTC
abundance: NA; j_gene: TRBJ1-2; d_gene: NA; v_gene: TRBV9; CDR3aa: CASRGLGASYGYTF; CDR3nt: TGTGCCAGCAGGGGGCTCGGAGCTTCCTATGGCTACACCTTC
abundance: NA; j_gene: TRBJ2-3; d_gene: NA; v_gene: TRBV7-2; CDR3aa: CASSLFSLQYF; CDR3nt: TGTGCCAGCAGCTTATTCTCCCTGCAGTATTTT
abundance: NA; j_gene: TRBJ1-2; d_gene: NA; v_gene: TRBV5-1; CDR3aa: CASSGDIYGYTF; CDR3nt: TGCGCCAGCAGTGGAGACATATATGGCTACACCTTC
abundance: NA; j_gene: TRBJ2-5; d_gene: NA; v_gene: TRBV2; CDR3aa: CASSGGRLEETQYF; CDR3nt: TGTGCCAGCAGTGGCGGACGCCTTGAAGAGACCCAGTACTTC
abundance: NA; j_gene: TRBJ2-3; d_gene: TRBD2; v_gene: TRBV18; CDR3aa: CASSPGASGLDTQYF; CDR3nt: TGTGCCAGCTCACCTGGGGCTAGCGGGTTAGATACGCAGTATTTT
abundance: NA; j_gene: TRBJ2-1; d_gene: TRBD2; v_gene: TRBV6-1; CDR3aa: CASSARLAGNVVNEQFF; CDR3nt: TGTGCCAGCAGTGCTCGACTAGCGGGAAATGTGGTCAATGAGCAGTTCTTC
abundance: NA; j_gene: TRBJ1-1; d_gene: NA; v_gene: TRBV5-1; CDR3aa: CASSLAYGDRNTEAFF; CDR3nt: TGCGCCAGCAGCTTGGCCTACGGGGACCGAAACACTGAAGCTTTCTTT
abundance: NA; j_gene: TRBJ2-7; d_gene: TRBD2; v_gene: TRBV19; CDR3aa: CASSATPSSLAGESYEQYF; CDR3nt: TGTGCCAGTAGCGCCACCCCGTCCAGTCTAGCGGGAGAATCCTACGAGCAGTACTTC
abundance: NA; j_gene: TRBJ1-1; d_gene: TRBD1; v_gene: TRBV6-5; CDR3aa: CAGRTGALNTEAFF; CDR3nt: TGTGCCGGAAGGACAGGGGCCTTAAACACTGAAGCTTTCTTT
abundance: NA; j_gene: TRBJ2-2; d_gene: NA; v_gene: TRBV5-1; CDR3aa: CASSISTTGTGELFF; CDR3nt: TGCGCCAGCAGCATATCTACCACAGGAACCGGGGAGCTGTTTTTT
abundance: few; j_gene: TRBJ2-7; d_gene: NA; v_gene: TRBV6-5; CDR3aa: CASMTYEQYF; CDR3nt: TGTGCCAGCATGACCTACGAGCAGTACTTC
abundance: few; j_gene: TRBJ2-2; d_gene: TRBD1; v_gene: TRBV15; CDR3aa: CATTRDRATGELFF; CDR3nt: TGTGCCACCACCAGGGACAGGGCCACCGGGGAGCTGTTTTTT
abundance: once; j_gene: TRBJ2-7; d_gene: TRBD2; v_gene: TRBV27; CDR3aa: CASRPGLAEYEQYF; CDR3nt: TGTGCCAGCAGACCGGGACTAGCGGAGTACGAGCAGTACTTC
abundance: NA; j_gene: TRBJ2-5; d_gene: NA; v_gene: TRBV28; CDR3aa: CASSFPAGGRKTQYF; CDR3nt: TGTGCCAGCAGTTTCCCGGCCGGGGGGCGGAAGACCCAGTACTTC
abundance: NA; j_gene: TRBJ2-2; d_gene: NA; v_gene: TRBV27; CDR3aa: CASSLKDPRRTNTGELFF; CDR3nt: TGTGCCAGCAGTTTAAAGGATCCCCGGAGGACTAACACCGGGGAGCTGTTTTTT
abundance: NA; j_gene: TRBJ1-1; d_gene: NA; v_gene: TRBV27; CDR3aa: CASSLKGNIRGAEAFF; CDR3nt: TGTGCCAGCAGTTTAAAAGGCAACATACGCGGCGCTGAAGCTTTCTTT
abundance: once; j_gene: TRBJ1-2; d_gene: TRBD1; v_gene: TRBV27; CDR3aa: CASSPWDRVWYGYTF; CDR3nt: TGTGCCAGCAGTCCTTGGGACAGGGTTTGGTATGGCTACACCTTC
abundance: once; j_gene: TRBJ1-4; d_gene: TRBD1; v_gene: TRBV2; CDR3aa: CASSQGRGQGQKLFF; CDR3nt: TGTGCCAGCAGCCAAGGGAGGGGGCAAGGACAAAAACTGTTTTTT
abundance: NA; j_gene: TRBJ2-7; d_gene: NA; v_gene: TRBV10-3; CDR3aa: CAISGVPRTYEQYF; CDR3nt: TGTGCCATCAGTGGAGTACCCCGGACCTACGAGCAGTACTTC
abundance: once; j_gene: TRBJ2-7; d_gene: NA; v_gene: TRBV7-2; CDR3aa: CASSPGGGLPSGEQYF; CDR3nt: TGTGCCAGCAGCCCTGGAGGCGGGCTTCCCTCCGGCGAGCAGTACTTC
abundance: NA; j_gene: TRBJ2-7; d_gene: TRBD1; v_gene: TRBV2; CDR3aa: CASSPQGVASYEQYF; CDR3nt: TGTGCCAGCAGTCCACAGGGGGTGGCATCCTACGAGCAGTACTTC